This T cell receptor (beta chain) emerged from a study of T cell changes during pregnancy in multiple sclerosis. Profiling relied on immunoSEQ multiplex PCR, and the TCRdb table lists in-frame clones only, not all of them. The sample yields some 93,000 clones, 85% to 95% seen once. The source of this sequence is a female donor with multiple sclerosis, enrolled in a pregnancy study. The sample in question was peripheral blood, obtained after pregnancy.

The DNA for the CDR3 is TGTGCCAGCAGTTTGACAGCTTCCTACGAGCAGTACTTC. Translating gives CASSLTASYEQYF. The chain couples TRBV5-6 to TRBJ2-7; TRBD1 is a possible D gene (5 bases). CDR3 length: 13 amino acids. Germline lookup yields CDR1 SGHDT and CDR2 YYEEEE. V gave up 5 bases and J gave up 1 base, with 10 bases separating them. Looking up the rest from reference TRBV5-6 and TRBJ2-7 gives the full variable domain: DAGVTQSPTHLIKTRGQQVTLRCSPKSGHDTVSWYQQALGQGPQFIFQYYEEEERQRGNFPDRFSGHQFPNYSSELNVNALLLGDSALYLCASSLTASYEQYFGPGTRLTVT.